These 20 T cell receptor delta chains were sequenced from one sample in a study of γδ T cells in repeated Plasmodium falciparum infection (dated by TCRdb to about 2021). For bulk TCR repertoire analysis, Vgamma9/Vdelta2+ and Vdelta2-negative gammadelta T cell populations were flow-sorted out of peripheral blood mononuclear cells. To prepare the library, multiplex PCR was applied. The instrument was an Illumina MiSeq. After TCRdb called clones again from the public reads with CATT, rows with identical DNA were merged. For this sample the table gives 45,000 to 70,000 delta-chain clones, of which 1.5% to 2% were detected only once. The ten largest clones take up approximately 16% of the sample. Sequenced input: gamma-delta T cells from blood. Receptors were obtained from a pool of human donors (malaria-infected and uninfected, not separated).

This clone was counted many times. The protein in TCRdb stems from a much larger clone and differs at residue 9 from this DNA's translation, likely a read error; here the protein is translated from the DNA. The chain joins TRDV1 to TRDJ1; 7 bases match TRDD3. Germline CDR1 and CDR2: TSWWSYY and QGS. Germline trimming cut 1 base from V and 0 bases from J; bases unmatched to any gene: 11. The CDR3 has 18 residues. The CDR3 nucleotides are TGTGCTCTTGGGGAACGGACTGGGGAACGTGAGTACACCGATAAACTCATCTTT. This encodes CALGERTGEREYTDKLIF.

On this clone itself: TCRdb pairs this DNA with a much larger clone's protein that differs at residue 15, likely a read error; the protein shown was translated from the DNA. J is TRDJ1 and V is TRDV1, with D uncertain. Per germline, CDR1 TSWWSYY and CDR2 QGS. V lost 1 base, J lost 3 bases, and 27 bases lay in between. This CDR3 comprises 20 residues. CDR3 bases: TGTGCTCTTGGGGAACCACGGGAGTGGCTAAGGGTTTTGTACCCCGATAAACTCATCTTT. Translation: CALGEPREWLRVLYPDKLIF.

In the case of this clone: The protein in TCRdb stems from a much larger clone and differs at residue 13 from this DNA's translation, likely a read error; here the protein is translated from the DNA. The gene calls are TRDV1 and TRDJ1; the match to TRDD3 covers 12 bases. The germline CDR1 and CDR2 sequences are TSWWSYY and QGS. Trimming at V came to 5 bases and at J to 0 bases, leaving 19 bases not matched to a gene. The length of the CDR3 is 21 residues. In DNA, the CDR3 is TGTGCTCTTGGGCCATCTTACCCTGGGGGATACGCTTTGTCCTACACCGATAAACTCATCTTT. It codes for CALGPSYPGGYALSYTDKLIF.

This clone was observed many times. For this DNA, TCRdb reports the protein of a much larger clone, which diverges at residue 17, most likely from a read error; the protein presented here is translated directly from the DNA. The rearrangement links TRDV2 to TRDJ1; 10 nucleotides agree with TRDD3. The CDR3 length is 18 residues. The germline V gene encodes CDR1 GEAIGNYY and CDR2 EKD. The CDR3 DNA follows: TGTGCCTGTGACCATTCTTCACTGGGGGATCCGTACACCGATAAACTCACCTTT. Protein: CACDHSSLGDPYTDKLTF.

Points on this clone: Only one base separates this from a far larger clonotype, so it likely reflects a read error. The sample holds other DNA sequences that translate to the same CDR3. This chain uses TRDV2 with TRDJ1; TRDD3 matches at 10 bases. The J gene was missing in TCRdb and was found by matching the end of the DNA to germline. The length of the CDR3 is 20 residues. Germline CDR1 and CDR2: GEAIGNYY and EKD. Trimming at V came to 2 bases and at J to 0 bases, leaving 17 bases not matched to a gene. In DNA form, the CDR3 reads TGTGCCTGTGACAAGCCTTCCTGCTGGGGGATAGAGAGGTACACCGATAAACTCATCTTT. Translating it yields CACDKPSCWGIERYTDKLIF.

This clone came up a few times. The TCRdb protein, from a much larger clone, departs from this DNA's translation at residue 10, likely by read error; the protein shown derives from the DNA. The chain employs TRDV1 and TRDJ1, with TRDD3 matching 7 bases. The V and J ends lost 1 base and 0 bases, in that order; junction bases with no gene match: 20. CDR3 length: 21 amino acids. Looked up from germline, CDR1 is TSWWSYY and CDR2 is QGS. CDR3 DNA sequence: TGTGCTCTTGGGGAACCGCTCTTTTTACAGCCCTACCTGGGGGACACCGATAAACTCATCTTT. It specifies CALGEPLFLQPYLGDTDKLIF.

This clone has a handful of counts. The translation of this DNA and the TCRdb protein of a much larger clone differ at residue 11, probably owing to a read error; the protein shown here is translated from the DNA. This rearrangement joins TRDV1 to TRDJ1, with a tentative D call TRDD3 (5 bases). The J gene comes from matching the DNA to germline here; TCRdb lacks it. The CDR3 has 19 residues. CDR1 is TSWWSYY, CDR2 QGS, per germline. Deletions cut 2 bases from V and 3 bases from J, with 25 bases between. The CDR3 sequence: CALGEKGWRWEIGADKLIF. For the CDR3, the DNA is TGTGCTCTTGGGGAAAAGGGATGGCGCTGGGAGATAGGAGCCGATAAACTCATCTTT.

This clone occurred a few times. A far larger clone lies a single base away; this is likely a read error. Other DNA sequences in this sample translate to the same CDR3. V usage is TRAV36/DV7 and J usage is TRDJ1, with D perhaps matching TRDD3 (6 bases). Assignment of the J gene here rests on matching the DNA to germline, because TCRdb gives none. Germline assignment: CDR1 VTNFRS and CDR2 LTSSGIE (reference sequence). This CDR3 comprises 21 residues. Trimming stripped 3 bases from V and 0 bases from J, with 33 bases between. The CDR3: CAVGNSTDGDRAGGYTDKLIF. The CDR3 DNA sequence: TGTGCTGTGGGGAATTCTACTGATGGGGATCGAGCGGGTGGGTACACCGATAAACTCATCTTT.

On this clone itself: A read error likely explains why the TCRdb protein, taken from a much larger clone, differs from this DNA's translation at residue 11; the protein shown is translated from the DNA. The chain has TRDV1 and TRDJ4; 9 positions agree with TRDD3. The J gene, not given by TCRdb, was assigned here from a germline match of the nucleotide sequence. CDR1 and CDR2 from the germline V gene are TSWWSYY and QGS. V was pared by 2 bases and J by 6 bases, with 22 bases of the junction left unmatched. The CDR3 loop spans 19 amino acids. The CDR3 DNA reads TGTGCTCTTGGGGAATTTCATTTCCTTCGTGCTGGGGGATGGGTGGCCCTGATCTTT. It codes for CALGEFHFLRAGGWVALIF.

Comments on this clone: The TCRdb record carries a much larger clone's protein, which differs from this DNA's translation at residue 20; a read error is the likely cause, and the protein listed here is the DNA translation. The gene calls are TRDV1 and TRDJ1, with 12 bases identical to TRDD3. The J gene, absent from TCRdb, was called here by matching the DNA to germline. This CDR3 spans 23 amino acids. Looked up from germline, CDR1 is TSWWSYY and CDR2 is QGS. CDR3 nucleotides: TGTGCTCTTGGGGCACCTCCTACGGGCATACTGGGGGATACCAATCTTTGCACCGATGAACTCATCTTT. The encoded protein is CALGAPPTGILGDTNLCTDELIF.

A word on this clone: Given a far larger clone just one base away, this is likely a sequencing read error. This sample includes further DNA sequences coding for the same CDR3. V gene assignment gives TRDV1, but the J gene was left uncalled; TRDD3, the D gene given by the table, was not confirmed from the DNA. Germline values: CDR1 TSWWSYY, CDR2 QGS. The length of the CDR3 is 23 residues. CDR3 nucleotides: TGTGCTCTTGGGGAGTCCAAACCTCCACTACTGGGGGCCAGCTCCTGGGACACCCGACAGATGTTCTTC. Residues: CALGESKPPLLGASSWDTRQMFF.

This clone was seen a few times. The protein TCRdb gives is from a much larger clone and does not agree with this DNA's translation at residue 8, likely a read error; the protein shown here comes from the DNA. V usage is TRDV2 and J usage is TRDJ2, with 8 bases aligning to TRDD3. Germline V gene data show CDR1 as GEAIGNYY and CDR2 as EKD. Losses at the gene ends were 0 bases for V and 5 bases for J; bases not matched to a gene: 1. This CDR3 comprises 14 residues. The chain's CDR3 is CACDTWGITAQLFF. Here the CDR3 DNA reads TGTGCCTGTGACACCTGGGGGATTACAGCACAACTCTTCTTT.

Comment on this clone: The protein TCRdb lists belongs to a much larger clone and differs from this DNA's translation at residue 5, which points to a read error; the protein shown is made from the DNA. The chain recombines TRDV1 with TRDJ1; a weak D match, TRDD3 (6 bases). In the absence of a J gene in TCRdb, the DNA was matched to germline to assign it here. V was trimmed by 4 bases and J by 10 bases, leaving 40 bases between them. Germline CDR1 TSWWSYY, CDR2 QGS. The CDR3 is 21 amino acids. The CDR3 reads CALGVRERLHSNGGELPGLIF. The CDR3 DNA reads as TGTGCTCTTGGGGTACGAGAGCGCCTACATTCGAACGGGGGGGAACTGCCCGGACTCATCTTT.

This clone has a handful of counts. The TCRdb protein, from a much larger clone, departs from this DNA's translation at residue 7, likely by read error; the protein shown derives from the DNA. V and J are TRDV1 and TRDJ1; 10 bases fit TRDD3. TCRdb does not report a J gene; here it was assigned by matching the DNA to germline references. The CDR3 sequence is 21 residues long. Per germline, CDR1 TSWWSYY and CDR2 QGS. CDR3 bases: TGTGCTCTTAGGGAACTCAGTCCTACAGAGCTACTGGGGGATTGGTGCGATAAACTCATCTTT. It specifies CALRELSPTELLGDWCDKLIF.

Only a few counts were recorded for this clone. The TCRdb protein comes from a much larger clone and disagrees with this DNA's translation at residue 15, likely due to a read error; the protein given here is derived from the DNA. The chain joins TRDV1 to TRDJ1, with 8 bases that match TRDD3. As TCRdb names no J gene, one was assigned here on the basis of a DNA match to germline. V was pared by 3 bases and J by 0 bases, with 27 bases of the junction left unmatched. The CDR3 length is 23 residues. CDR1 is TSWWSYY, CDR2 QGS, per germline. The CDR3 nucleotides are TGTGCTCTTGGGGATCACCCCCGAAACTTCCACCGGGGGATATGGGGGTACACCGATAAACTCATCTTT. Protein sequence: CALGDHPRNFHRGIWGYTDKLIF.

The table lists this clone with a few counts. The protein in TCRdb stems from a much larger clone and differs at residue 20 from this DNA's translation, likely a read error; here the protein is translated from the DNA. This chain links TRDV1 with TRDJ2, with 12 bases fitting TRDD3. The length of the CDR3 is 23 residues. Germline values: CDR1 TSWWSYY, CDR2 QGS. CDR3: CALGAFKPTLGDTPPLLTARLFF. CDR3 DNA sequence: TGTGCTCTTGGGGCCTTCAAACCTACACTGGGGGATACCCCTCCCCTCCTAACAGCACGACTCTTCTTT.

On this clone itself: TCRdb shows a much larger clone's protein in place of this DNA's translation, and the two differ at residue 10, likely through a read error; the protein shown is translated from the DNA. Other DNA sequences in this specimen translate into the identical CDR3. This chain connects TRDV1 to TRDJ1; tentative D call: TRDD3 (6 bases). Per the germline V gene, CDR1 is TSWWSYY and CDR2 is QGS. CDR3 length equals 21 residues. Trimming left V 0 bases short and J 1 base short, with 27 bases between. As DNA, the CDR3 is TGTGCTCTTGGGGAACTAGGGCACTACCTCGGATACCTGAGGCCCACCGATAAACTCATCTTT. This codes for CALGELGHYLGYLRPTDKLIF.

Comments on this clone: TCRdb's protein, taken from a much larger clone, differs from this DNA's translation at residues 5 and 18, likely owing to a read error; the protein displayed comes from the DNA. The chain employs TRDV2 and TRDJ1; TRDD3 aligns across 13 bases. J lost 14 bases, V lost 3 bases, and 32 bases had no gene match. The V gene's germline CDR1 is GEAIGNYY and CDR2 EKD. CDR3 length: 21 amino acids. CDR3 in amino acids: CACDADNWGIRVLPITPTRIF. For the CDR3, the DNA is TGTGCCTGTGACGCCGACAACTGGGGGATACGCGTCTTACCAATCACACCCACTCGGATCTTT.

This clone was counted only a few times. The mismatch at residue 7 between this DNA's translation and the TCRdb protein of a much larger clone likely reflects a read error; the protein shown is translated from the DNA. J is TRDJ1 and V is TRDV1; D might be TRDD3 (5 bases). The J gene, not given by TCRdb, was assigned here from a germline match of the nucleotide sequence. In germline, CDR1 is TSWWSYY, CDR2 QGS. V was pared by 6 bases and J by 3 bases, with 8 bases between. The CDR3 consists of 12 residues. The CDR3 loop reads CALGWGSDKLIF. CDR3 DNA: TGTGCTCTTGGATGGGGTTCCGATAAACTCATCTTT.

Concerning this clone itself: TCRdb has a much larger clone's protein, which differs at residue 12 from the translation of this DNA, likely because of a read error; what is shown is the protein translated from the DNA. The rearrangement uses TRDV1 and TRDJ1; 7 bases agree with TRDD3. Assignment of the J gene here rests on matching the DNA to germline, because TCRdb gives none. The CDR3 spans 19 residues. Per germline, CDR1 TSWWSYY and CDR2 QGS. The J segment lost 4 bases and the V segment lost 1 base, leaving 18 bases of the junction unmatched. The CDR3 loop reads CALGEHKADWGTRVDKLIF. The CDR3 DNA reads as TGTGCTCTTGGGGAACATAAGGCGGACTGGGGTACTCGGGTCGATAAACTCATCTTT.